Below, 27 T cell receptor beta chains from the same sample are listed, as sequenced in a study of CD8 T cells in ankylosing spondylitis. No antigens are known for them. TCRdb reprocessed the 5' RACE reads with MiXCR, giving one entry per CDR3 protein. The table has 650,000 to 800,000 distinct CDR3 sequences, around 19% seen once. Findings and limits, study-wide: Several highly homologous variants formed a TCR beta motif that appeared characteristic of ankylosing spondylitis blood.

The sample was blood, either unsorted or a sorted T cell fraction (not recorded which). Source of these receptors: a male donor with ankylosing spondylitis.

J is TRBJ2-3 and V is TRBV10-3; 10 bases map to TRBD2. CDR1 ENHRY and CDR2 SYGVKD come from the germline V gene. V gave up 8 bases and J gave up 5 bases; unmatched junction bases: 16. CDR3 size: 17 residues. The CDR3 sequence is CAISGVAGGVVGDTQYF. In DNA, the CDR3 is TGTGCCATCTCCGGAGTAGCGGGAGGAGTAGTAGGAGATACGCAGTATTTT.

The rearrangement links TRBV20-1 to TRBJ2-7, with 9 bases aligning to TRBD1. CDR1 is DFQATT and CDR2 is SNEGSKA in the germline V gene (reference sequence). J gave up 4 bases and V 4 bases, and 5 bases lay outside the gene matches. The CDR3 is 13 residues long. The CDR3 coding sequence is TGCAGTGCTAAGGGACAGGGCAATTACGAGCAGTACTTC. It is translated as CSAKGQGNYEQYF.

CDR3 nucleotides: TGTGCCAGCAGTTTTAGCGGGGGGCTTTACAATGAGCAGTTCTTC. Translated, it gives CASSFSGGLYNEQFF. This chain uses TRBV7-3 with TRBJ2-1; 10 bases are shared with TRBD2. J was trimmed by 4 bases and V by 6 bases; bases with no gene match: 6. This CDR3 has 15 amino acids. Germline values: CDR1 SGHTA, CDR2 FQGTGA.

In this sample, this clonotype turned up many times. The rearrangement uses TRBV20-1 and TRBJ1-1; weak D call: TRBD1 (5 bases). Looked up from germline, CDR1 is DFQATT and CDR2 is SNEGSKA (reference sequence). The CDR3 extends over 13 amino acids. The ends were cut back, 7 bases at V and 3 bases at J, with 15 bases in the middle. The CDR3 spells CSVVPREDTEAFF. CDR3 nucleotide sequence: TGCAGTGTCGTCCCCAGGGAGGACACTGAAGCTTTCTTT.

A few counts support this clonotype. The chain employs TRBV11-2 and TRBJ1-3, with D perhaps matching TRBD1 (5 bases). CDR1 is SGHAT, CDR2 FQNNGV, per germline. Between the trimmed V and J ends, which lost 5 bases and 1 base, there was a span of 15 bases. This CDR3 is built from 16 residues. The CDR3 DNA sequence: TGTGCCAGCAGCCCAATGAGTGGGGGTTCTGGAAACACCATATATTTT. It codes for CASSPMSGGSGNTIYF.

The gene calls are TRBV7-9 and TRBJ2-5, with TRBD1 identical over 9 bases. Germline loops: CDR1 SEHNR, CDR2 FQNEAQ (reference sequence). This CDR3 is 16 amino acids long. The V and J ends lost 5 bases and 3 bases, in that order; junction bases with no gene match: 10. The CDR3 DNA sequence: TGTGCCAGCAGCGGAGCGGGACAGGGTTTTGAAGAGACCCAGTACTTC. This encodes CASSGAGQGFEETQYF.

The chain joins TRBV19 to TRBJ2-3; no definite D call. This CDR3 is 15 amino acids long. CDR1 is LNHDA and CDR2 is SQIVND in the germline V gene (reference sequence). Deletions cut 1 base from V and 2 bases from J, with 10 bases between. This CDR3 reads CASSIVFRHTDTQYF. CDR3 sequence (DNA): TGTGCCAGTAGTATAGTTTTTCGTCACACAGATACGCAGTATTTT.

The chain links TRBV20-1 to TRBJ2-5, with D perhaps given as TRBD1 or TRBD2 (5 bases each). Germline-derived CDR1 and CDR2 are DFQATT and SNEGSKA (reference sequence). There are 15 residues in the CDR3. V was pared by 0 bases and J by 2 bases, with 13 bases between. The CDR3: CSARDGDRRQETQYF. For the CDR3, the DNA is TGCAGTGCTAGAGATGGGGACCGACGTCAAGAGACCCAGTACTTC.

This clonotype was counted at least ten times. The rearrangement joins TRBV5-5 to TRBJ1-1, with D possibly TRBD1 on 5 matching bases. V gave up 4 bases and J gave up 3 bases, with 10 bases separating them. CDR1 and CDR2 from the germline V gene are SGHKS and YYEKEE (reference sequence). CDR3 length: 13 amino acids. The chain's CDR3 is CASSLWDYTEAFF. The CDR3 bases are TGTGCCAGCAGCCTGTGGGACTACACTGAAGCTTTCTTT.

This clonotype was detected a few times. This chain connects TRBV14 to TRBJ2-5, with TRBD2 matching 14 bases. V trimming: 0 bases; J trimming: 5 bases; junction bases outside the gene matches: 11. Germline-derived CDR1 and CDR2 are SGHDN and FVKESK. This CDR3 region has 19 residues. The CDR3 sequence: CASSQERRGLAGEYETQYF. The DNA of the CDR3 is TGTGCCAGCAGCCAAGAGAGAAGGGGACTAGCGGGGGAGTACGAGACCCAGTACTTC.

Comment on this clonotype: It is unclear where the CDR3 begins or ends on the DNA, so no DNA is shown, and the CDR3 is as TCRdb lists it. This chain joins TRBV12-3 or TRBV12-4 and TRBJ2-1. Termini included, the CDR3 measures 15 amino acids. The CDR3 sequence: CASSFGSGSYNEQFF.

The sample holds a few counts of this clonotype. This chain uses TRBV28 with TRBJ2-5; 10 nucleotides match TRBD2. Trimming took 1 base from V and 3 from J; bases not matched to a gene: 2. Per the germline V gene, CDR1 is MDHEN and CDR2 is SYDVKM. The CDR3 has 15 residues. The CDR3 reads CASSLSGLAKETQYF. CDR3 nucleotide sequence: TGTGCCAGCAGTTTATCGGGACTAGCGAAAGAGACCCAGTACTTC.

The DNA for the CDR3 is TGTGCCAGAAGCAGTCGACCCACAGCCCCAGCAGATACGCAGTATTTT. Its protein product is CARSSRPTAPADTQYF. The genes are TRBV5-3 and TRBJ2-3; no clear D gene. TRBV5-3 carries the ORF label, with uncertain function. The germline V and J ends were trimmed by 4 bases and 4 bases, with 19 bases remaining between them. This CDR3 contains 16 residues.

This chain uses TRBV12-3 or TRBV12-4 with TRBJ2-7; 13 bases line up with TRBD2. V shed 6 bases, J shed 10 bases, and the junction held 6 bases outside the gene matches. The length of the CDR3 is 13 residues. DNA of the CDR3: TGTGCCAGCAGCCCAGGACTAGCGGGAGTTCAGTACTTC. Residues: CASSPGLAGVQYF.

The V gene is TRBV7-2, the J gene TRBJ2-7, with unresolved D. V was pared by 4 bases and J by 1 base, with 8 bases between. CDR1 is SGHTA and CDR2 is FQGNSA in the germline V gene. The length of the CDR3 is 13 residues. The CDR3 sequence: CASSSFNSYEQYF. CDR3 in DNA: TGTGCCAGCAGCTCATTCAATTCCTACGAGCAGTACTTC.

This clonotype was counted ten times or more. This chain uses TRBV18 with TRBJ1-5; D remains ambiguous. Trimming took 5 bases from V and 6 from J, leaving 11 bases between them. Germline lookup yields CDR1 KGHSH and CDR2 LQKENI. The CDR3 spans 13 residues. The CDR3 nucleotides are TGTGCCAGCTCATCCGGCGGGTTTCAGCCCCAGCATTTT. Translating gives CASSSGGFQPQHF.

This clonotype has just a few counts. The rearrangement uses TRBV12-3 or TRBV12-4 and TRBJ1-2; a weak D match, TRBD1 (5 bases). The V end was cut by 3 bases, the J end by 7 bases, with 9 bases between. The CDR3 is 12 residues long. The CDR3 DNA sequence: TGTGCCAGCAGTTTCGGGGGGTTTGGCTACACCTTC. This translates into CASSFGGFGYTF.

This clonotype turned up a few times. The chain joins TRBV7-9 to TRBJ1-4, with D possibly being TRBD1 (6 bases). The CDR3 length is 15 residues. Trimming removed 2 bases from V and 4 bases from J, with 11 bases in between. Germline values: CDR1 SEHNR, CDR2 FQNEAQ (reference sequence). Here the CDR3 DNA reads TGTGCCAGCAGCTTACGTCTGGACAGTAATGAAAAACTGTTTTTT. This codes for CASSLRLDSNEKLFF.

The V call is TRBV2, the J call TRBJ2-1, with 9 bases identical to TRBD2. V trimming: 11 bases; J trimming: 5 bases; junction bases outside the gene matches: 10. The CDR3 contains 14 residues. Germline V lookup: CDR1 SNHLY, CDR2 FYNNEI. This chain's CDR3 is CASSWSSGNNEQFF. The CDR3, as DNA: TGTGCCTCCAGCTGGTCTAGCGGGAACAATGAGCAGTTCTTC.

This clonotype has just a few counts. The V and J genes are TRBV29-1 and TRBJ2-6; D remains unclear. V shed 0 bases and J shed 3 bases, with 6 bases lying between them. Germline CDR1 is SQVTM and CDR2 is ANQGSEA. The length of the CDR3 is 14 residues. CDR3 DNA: TGCAGCGTTGAAGATAGAAGTGGGGCCAACGTCCTGACTTTC. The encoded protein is CSVEDRSGANVLTF.

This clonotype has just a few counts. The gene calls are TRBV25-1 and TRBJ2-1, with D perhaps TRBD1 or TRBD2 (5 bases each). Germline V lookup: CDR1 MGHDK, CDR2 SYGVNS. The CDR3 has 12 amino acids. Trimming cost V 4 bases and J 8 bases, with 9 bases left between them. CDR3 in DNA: TGTGCCAGCAGTGTGGGGGTCGATGAGCAGTTCTTC. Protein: CASSVGVDEQFF.

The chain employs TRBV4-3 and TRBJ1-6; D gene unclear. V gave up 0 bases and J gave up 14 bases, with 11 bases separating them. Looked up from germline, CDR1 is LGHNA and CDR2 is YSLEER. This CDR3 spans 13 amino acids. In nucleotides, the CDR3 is TGCGCCAGCAGCCAAGATCAACGTCAGTCCCTCCACTTT. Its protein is CASSQDQRQSLHF.

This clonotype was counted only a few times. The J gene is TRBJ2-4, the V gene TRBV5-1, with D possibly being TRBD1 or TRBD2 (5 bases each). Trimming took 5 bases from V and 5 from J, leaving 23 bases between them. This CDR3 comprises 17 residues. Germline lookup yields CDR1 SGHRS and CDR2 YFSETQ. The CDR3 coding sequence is TGCGCCAGCAGTTCTTTAAAGGGGCCCTCCGGGGAAAACATTCAGTACTTC. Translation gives CASSSLKGPSGENIQYF.

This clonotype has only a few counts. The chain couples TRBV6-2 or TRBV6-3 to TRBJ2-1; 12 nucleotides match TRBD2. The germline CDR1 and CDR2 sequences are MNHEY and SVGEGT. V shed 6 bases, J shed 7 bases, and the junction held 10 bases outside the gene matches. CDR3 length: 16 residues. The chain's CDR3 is CASRPTSGGLTNEQFF. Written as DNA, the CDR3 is TGTGCCAGCAGGCCGACTAGCGGGGGCCTTACAAATGAGCAGTTCTTC.

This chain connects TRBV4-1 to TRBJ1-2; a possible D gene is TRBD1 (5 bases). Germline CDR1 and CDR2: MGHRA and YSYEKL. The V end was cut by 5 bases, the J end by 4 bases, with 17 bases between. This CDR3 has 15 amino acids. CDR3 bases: TGCGCCAGCAGCGAGACCTGGGACGGTCGCTATGGCTACACCTTC. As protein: CASSETWDGRYGYTF.

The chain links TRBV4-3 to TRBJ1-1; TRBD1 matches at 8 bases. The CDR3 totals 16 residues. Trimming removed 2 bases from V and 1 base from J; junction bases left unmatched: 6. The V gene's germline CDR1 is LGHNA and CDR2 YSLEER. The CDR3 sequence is CASSQTWDRTNTEAFF. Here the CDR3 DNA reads TGCGCCAGCAGCCAAACTTGGGACAGGACGAACACTGAAGCTTTCTTT.

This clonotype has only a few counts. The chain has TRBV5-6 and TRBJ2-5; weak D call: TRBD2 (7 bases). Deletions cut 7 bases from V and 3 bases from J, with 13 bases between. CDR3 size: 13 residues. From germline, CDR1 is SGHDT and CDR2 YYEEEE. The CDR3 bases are TGTGCCAGCGGGGAGGGGGTGGAAGAGACCCAGTACTTC. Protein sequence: CASGEGVEETQYF.